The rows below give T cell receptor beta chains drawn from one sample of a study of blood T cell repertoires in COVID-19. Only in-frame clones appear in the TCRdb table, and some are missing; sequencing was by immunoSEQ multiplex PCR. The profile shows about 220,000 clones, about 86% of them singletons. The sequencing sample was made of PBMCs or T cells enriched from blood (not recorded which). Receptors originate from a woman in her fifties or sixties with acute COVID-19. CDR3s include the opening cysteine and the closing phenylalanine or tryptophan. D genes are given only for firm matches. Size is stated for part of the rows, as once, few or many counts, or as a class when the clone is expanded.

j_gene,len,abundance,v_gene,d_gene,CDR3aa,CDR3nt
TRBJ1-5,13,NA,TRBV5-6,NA,CASSLWSNQPQHF,TGTGCCAGCAGTCTATGGTCCAATCAGCCCCAGCATTTT
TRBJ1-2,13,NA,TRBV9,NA,CASSREEHYGYTF,TGTGCCAGCAGCCGCGAGGAGCACTATGGCTACACCTTC
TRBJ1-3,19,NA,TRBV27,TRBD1,CASSPFPGQGSSSGNTIYF,TGTGCCAGCAGTCCATTCCCGGGACAGGGCTCGAGCTCTGGAAACACCATATATTTT
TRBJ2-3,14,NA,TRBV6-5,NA,CASSYSRSTDTQYF,TGTGCCAGCAGTTACTCGCGTAGCACAGATACGCAGTATTTT
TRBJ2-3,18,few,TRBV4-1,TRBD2,CASSPSGLAGGGTDTQYF,TGCGCCAGCAGCCCATCGGGACTAGCGGGAGGTGGCACAGATACGCAGTATTTT
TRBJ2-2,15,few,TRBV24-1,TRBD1,CATSWGQGNTGELFF,TGTGCCACCAGTTGGGGACAGGGGAACACCGGGGAGCTGTTTTTT
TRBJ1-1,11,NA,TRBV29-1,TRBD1,CSGEDRDRAFF,TGCAGCGGTGAAGACCGGGACAGAGCTTTCTTT
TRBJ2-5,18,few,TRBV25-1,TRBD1,CASSEYRDSLSLQETQYF,TGTGCCAGCAGTGAATATCGGGACAGCCTCTCCCTCCAAGAGACCCAGTACTTC
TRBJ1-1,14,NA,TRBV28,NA,CASSLRWAGQRAFF,TGTGCCAGCAGCCTCAGGTGGGCAGGGCAAAGAGCTTTCTTT
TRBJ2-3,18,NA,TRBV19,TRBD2,CASSIEGPRGEIADTQYF,TGTGCCAGTAGTATAGAGGGCCCCCGGGGGGAAATAGCAGATACGCAGTATTTT